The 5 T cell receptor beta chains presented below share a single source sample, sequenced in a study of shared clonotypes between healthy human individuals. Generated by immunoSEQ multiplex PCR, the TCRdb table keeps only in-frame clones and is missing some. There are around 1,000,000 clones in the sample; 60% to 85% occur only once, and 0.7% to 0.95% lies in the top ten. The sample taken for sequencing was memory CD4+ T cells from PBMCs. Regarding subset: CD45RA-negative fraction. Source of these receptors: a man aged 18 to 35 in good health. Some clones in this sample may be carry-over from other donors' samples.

CDR3 residues: CSASIQETQYF. The DNA for the CDR3 is TGCAGTGCTTCAATCCAAGAGACCCAGTACTTC. The chain couples TRBV20-1 to TRBJ2-5; D gene ambiguous. From germline, CDR1 is DFQATT and CDR2 SNEGSKA (reference sequence). There are 11 residues in the CDR3. Trimming stripped 5 bases from V and 1 base from J, with 5 bases between.

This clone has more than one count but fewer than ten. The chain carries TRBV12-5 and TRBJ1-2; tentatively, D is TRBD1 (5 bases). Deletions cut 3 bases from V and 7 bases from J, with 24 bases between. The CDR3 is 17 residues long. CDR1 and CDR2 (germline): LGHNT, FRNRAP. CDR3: CASGFSGAGSIRGGYTF. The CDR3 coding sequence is TGTGCTAGTGGTTTTTCCGGGGCAGGGAGCATACGGGGTGGCTACACCTTC.

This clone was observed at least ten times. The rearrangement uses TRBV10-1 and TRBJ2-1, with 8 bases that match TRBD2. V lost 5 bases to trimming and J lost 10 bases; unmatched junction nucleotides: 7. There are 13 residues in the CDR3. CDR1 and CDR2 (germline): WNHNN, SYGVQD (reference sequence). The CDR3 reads CASSHNSGTEQFF. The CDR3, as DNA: TGCGCCAGCAGTCATAATAGCGGGACGGAGCAGTTCTTC.

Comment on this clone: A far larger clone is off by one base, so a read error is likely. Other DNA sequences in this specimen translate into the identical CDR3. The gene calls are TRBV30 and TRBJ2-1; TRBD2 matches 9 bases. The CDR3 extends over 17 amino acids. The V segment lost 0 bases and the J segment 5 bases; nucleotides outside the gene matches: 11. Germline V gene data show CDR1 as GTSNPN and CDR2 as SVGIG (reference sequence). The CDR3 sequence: CAWSVSPGGLADNEQFF. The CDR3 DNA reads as TGTGCCTGGAGTGTTTCCCCGGGGGGACTAGCAGACAATGAGCAGTTCTTC.

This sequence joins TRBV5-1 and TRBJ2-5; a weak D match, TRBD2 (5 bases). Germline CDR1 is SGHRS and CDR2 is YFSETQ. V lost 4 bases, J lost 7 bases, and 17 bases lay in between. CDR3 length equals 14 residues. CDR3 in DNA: TGCGCCAGCAGCCCCACCGGCCTTGAGGGGACCCAGTACTTC. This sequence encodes CASSPTGLEGTQYF. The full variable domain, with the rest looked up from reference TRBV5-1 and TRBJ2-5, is KAGVTQTPRYLIKTRGQQVTLSCSPISGHRSVSWYQQTPGQGLQFLFEYFSETQRNKGNFPGRFSGRQFSNSRSEMNVSTLELGDSALYLCASSPTGLEGTQYFGPGTRLLVL.